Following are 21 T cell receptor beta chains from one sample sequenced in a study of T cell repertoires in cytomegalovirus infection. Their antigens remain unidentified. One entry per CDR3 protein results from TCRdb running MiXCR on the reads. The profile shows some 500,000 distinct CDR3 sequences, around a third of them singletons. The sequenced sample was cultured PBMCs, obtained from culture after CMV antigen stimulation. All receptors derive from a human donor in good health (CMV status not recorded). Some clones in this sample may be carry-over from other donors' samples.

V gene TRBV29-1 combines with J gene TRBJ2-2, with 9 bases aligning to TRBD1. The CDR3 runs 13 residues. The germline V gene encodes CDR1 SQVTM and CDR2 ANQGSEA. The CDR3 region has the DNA TGCAGTGCCCAGACAGGGGGAACCGGGGAGCTGTTTTTT. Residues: CSAQTGGTGELFF.

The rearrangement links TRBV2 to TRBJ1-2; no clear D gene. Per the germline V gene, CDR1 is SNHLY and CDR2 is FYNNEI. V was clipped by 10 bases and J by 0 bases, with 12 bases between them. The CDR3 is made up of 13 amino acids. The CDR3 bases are TGTGCCACCCGTATACCCGCTAACTATGGCTACACCTTC. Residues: CATRIPANYGYTF.

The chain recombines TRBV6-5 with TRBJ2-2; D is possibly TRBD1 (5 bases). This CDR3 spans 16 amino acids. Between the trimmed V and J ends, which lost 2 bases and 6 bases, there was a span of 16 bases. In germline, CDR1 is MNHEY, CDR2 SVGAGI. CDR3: CASSYDIFGAPGELFF. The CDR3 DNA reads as TGTGCCAGCAGTTACGATATATTTGGGGCCCCCGGGGAGCTGTTTTTT.

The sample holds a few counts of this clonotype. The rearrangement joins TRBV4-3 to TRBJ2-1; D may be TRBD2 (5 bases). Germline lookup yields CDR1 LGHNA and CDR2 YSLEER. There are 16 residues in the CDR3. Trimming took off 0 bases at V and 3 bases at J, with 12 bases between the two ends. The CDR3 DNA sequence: TGCGCCAGCAGCCAAGATACCGCTAGCTACTACAATGAGCAGTTCTTC. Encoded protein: CASSQDTASYYNEQFF.

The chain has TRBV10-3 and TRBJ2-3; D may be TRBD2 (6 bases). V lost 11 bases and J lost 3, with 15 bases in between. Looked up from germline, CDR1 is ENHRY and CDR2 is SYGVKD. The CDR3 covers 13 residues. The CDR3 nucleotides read TGTGCCGTTGGGGGGTCAGAAACAGATACGCAGTATTTT. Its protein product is CAVGGSETDTQYF.

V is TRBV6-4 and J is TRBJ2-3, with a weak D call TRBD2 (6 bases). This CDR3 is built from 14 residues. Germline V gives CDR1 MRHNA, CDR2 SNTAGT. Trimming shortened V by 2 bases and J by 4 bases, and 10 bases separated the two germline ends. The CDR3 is CASSDRLEPDTQYF. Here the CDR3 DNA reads TGTGCCAGCAGTGACCGACTAGAGCCAGATACGCAGTATTTT.

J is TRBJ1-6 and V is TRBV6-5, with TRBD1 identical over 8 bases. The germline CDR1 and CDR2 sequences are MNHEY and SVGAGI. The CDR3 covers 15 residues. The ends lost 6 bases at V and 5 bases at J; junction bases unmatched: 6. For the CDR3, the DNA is TGTGCCAGCAGGCATTCAGGGGGCCATAATTCACCCCTCCACTTT. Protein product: CASRHSGGHNSPLHF.

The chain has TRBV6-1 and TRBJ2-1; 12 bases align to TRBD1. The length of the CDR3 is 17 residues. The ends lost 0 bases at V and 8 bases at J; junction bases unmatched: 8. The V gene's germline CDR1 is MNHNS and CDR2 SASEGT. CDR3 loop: CASSEAAPGQGAYEQFF. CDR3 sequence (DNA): TGTGCCAGCAGTGAAGCGGCTCCGGGACAGGGGGCCTATGAGCAGTTCTTC.

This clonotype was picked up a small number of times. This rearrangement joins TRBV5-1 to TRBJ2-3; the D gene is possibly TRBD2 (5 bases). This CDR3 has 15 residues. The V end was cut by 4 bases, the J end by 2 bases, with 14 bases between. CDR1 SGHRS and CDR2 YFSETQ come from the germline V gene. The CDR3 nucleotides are TGCGCCAGCAGCGTAAGCGGAGATTACACAGATACGCAGTATTTT. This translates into CASSVSGDYTDTQYF.

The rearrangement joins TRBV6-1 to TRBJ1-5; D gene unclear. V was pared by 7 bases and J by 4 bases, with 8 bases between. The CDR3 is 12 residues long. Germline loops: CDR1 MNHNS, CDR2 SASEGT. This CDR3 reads CASTKSNQPQHF. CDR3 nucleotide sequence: TGTGCCAGCACCAAAAGTAATCAGCCCCAGCATTTT.

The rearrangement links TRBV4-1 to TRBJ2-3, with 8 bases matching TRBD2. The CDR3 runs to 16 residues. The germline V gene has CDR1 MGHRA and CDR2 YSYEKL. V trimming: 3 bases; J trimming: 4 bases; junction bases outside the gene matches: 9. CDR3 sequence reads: CASSQVLTGGPDTQYF. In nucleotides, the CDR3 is TGCGCCAGCAGCCAGGTCCTAACGGGAGGGCCAGATACGCAGTATTTT.

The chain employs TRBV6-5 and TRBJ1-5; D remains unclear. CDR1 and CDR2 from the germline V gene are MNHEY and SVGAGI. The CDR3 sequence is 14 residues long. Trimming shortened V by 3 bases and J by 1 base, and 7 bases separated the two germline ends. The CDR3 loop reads CASSYHRSNQPQHF. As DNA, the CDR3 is TGTGCCAGCAGTTATCACCGGAGCAATCAGCCCCAGCATTTT.

The CDR3 loop is CASSTTLADTQYF. CDR3 sequence (DNA): TGTGCCAGCAGTACCACCTTGGCAGATACGCAGTATTTT. This rearrangement joins TRBV27 to TRBJ2-3; D is unclear. Germline CDR1 is MNHEY and CDR2 is SMNVEV (reference sequence). The CDR3 sequence is 13 residues long. V gave up 5 bases and J gave up 4 bases, with 10 bases separating them.

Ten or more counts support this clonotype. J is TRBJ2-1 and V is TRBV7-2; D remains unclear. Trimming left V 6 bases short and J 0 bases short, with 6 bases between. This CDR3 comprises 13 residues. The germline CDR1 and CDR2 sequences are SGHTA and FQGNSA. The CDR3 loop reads CASRKPSYNEQFF. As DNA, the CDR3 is TGTGCCAGCAGGAAGCCCTCCTACAATGAGCAGTTCTTC.

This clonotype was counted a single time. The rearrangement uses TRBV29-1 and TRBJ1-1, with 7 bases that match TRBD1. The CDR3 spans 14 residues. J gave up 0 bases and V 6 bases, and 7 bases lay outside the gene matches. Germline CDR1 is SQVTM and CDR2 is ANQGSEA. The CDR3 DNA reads TGCAGCGTCCACCCACAGGGGATGAACACTGAAGCTTTCTTT. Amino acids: CSVHPQGMNTEAFF.

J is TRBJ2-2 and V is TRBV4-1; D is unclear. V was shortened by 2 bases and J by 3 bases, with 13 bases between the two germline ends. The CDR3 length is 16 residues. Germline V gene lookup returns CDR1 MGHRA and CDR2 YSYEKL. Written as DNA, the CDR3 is TGCGCCAGCAGCCAATGGCTGGTGGGGTACACCGGGGAGCTGTTTTTT. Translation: CASSQWLVGYTGELFF.

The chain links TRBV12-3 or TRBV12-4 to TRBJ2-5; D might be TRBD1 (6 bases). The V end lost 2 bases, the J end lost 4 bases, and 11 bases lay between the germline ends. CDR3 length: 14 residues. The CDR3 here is CASSLRQGTETQYF. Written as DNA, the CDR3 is TGTGCCAGCAGTTTACGGCAGGGGACAGAGACCCAGTACTTC.

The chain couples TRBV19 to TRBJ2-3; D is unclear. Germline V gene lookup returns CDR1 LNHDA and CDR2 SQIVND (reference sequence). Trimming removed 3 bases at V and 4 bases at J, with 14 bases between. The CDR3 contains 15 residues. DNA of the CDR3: TGTGCCAGTAGTATGTACGGCGGTGGGGCAGATACGCAGTATTTT. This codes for CASSMYGGGADTQYF.

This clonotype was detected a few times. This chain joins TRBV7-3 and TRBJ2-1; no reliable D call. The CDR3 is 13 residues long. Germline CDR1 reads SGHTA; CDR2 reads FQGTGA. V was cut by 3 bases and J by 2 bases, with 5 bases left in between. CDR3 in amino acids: CASSFSAYNEQFF. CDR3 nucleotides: TGTGCCAGCAGCTTTTCGGCCTACAATGAGCAGTTCTTC.

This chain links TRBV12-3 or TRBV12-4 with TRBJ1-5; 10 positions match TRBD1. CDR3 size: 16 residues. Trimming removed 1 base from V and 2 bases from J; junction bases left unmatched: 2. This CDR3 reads CASSLGTGGRNQPQHF. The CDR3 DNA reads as TGTGCCAGCAGTTTAGGGACAGGGGGTCGCAATCAGCCCCAGCATTTT.

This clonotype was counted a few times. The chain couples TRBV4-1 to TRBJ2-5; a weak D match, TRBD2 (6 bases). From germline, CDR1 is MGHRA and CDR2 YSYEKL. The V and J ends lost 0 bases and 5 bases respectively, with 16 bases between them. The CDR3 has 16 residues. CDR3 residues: CASSQDGRPREETQYF. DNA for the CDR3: TGCGCCAGCAGCCAAGATGGTCGGCCCCGGGAGGAGACCCAGTACTTC.